This entry features one T cell receptor beta chain sequence. The source of the sample is a study of blood T cell repertoires in COVID-19. Study as a whole: COVID-19 samples from acute and convalescent phases originated in the United States, Italy and Spain. Sample material is recorded as cDNA or gDNA derived from T cells, B-cell-depleted T cells, or PBMCs.

Produced via immunoSEQ multiplex PCR; TCRdb's table is partial and in-frame only. This sample has 250,000 to 300,000 clones, with about 89% found just once. From germline, CDR1 is SGHTA and CDR2 FQGNSA. The junction had 3 bases not matched to a gene; V was cut back by 2 bases and J by 0 bases. The CDR3 consists of 16 residues. Cohorts were based on clinical histories the participants reported. This receptor was taken from a human donor in a cohort exposed to, infected with or recovered from COVID-19 (not recorded which). The donor label of this sample is uncertain. V gene TRBV7-2 combines with J gene TRBJ2-1; TRBD2 matches at 8 bases. Sample: PBMCs or T cells enriched from blood (not recorded which). The CDR3 sequence: CASSLSGGGSYNEQFF. The CDR3 DNA reads TGTGCCAGCAGCTTAAGCGGGGGCGGCTCCTACAATGAGCAGTTCTTC. Using reference TRBV7-2 and TRBJ2-1 for the parts outside the CDR3, the full variable domain is GAGVSQSPSNKVTEKGKDVELRCDPISGHTALYWYRQSLGQGLEFLIYFQGNSAPDKSGLPSDRFSAERTGGSVSTLTIQRTQQEDSAVYLCASSLSGGGSYNEQFFGPGTRLTVL.